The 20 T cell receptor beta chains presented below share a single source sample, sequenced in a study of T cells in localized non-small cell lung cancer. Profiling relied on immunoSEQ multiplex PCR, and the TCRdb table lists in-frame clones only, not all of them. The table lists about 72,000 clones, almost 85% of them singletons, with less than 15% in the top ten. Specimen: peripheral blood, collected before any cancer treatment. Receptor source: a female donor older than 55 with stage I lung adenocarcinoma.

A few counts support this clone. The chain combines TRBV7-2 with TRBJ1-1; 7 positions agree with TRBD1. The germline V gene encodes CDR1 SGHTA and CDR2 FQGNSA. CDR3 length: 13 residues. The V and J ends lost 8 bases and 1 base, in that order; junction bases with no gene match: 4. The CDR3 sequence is CASLGQWNTEAFF. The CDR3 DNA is TGTGCCAGCCTGGGACAGTGGAACACTGAAGCTTTCTTT. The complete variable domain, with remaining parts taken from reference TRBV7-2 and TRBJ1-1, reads GAGVSQSPSNKVTEKGKDVELRCDPISGHTALYWYRQSLGQGLEFLIYFQGNSAPDKSGLPSDRFSAERTGGSVSTLTIQRTQQEDSAVYLCASLGQWNTEAFFGQGTRLTVV.

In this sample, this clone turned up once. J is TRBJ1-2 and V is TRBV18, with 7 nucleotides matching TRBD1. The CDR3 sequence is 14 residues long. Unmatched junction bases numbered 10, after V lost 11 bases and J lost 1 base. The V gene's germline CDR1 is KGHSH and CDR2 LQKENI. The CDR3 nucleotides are TGTGCCTGCGCCAGGGACAGCCTTAACTATGGCTACACCTTC. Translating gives CACARDSLNYGYTF. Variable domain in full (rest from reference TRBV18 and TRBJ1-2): NAGVMQNPRHLVRRRGQEARLRCSPMKGHSHVYWYRQLPEEGLKFMVYLQKENIIDESGMPKERFSAEFPKEGPSILRIQQVVRGDSAAYFCACARDSLNYGYTFGSGTRLTVV.

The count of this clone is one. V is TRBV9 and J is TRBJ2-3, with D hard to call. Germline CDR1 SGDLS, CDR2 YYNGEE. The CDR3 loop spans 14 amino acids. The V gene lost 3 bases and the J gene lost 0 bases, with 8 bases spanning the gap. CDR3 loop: CASSENPSTDTQYF. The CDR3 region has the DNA TGTGCCAGCAGCGAGAACCCTAGCACAGATACGCAGTATTTT.

The CDR3 loop is CATSRVLHYEQYF. As DNA, the CDR3 is TGTGCCACCAGCAGAGTCTTACACTACGAGCAGTACTTC. The chain links TRBV15 to TRBJ2-7; D unclear. V was cut by 1 base and J by 3 bases, with 7 bases left in between. Germline V lookup: CDR1 LNHNV, CDR2 YYDKDF (reference sequence). The CDR3 has 13 amino acids.

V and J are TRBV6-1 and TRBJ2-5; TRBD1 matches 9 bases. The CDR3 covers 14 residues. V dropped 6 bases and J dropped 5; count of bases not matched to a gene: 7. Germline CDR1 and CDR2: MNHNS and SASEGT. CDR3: CASRETGGKETQYF. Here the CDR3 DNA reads TGTGCCAGCAGAGAAACAGGGGGCAAGGAGACCCAGTACTTC.

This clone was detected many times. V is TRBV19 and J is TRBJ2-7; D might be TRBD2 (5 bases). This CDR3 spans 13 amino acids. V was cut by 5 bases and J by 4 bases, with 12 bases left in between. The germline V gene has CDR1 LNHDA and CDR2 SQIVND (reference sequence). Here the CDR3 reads CASSGPGFYEQYF. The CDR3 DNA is TGTGCCAGTAGTGGGCCGGGATTTTACGAGCAGTACTTC.

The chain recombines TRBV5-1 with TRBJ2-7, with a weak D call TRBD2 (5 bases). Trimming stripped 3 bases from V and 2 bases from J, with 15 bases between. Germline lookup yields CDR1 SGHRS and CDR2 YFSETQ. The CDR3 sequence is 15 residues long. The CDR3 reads CASSSRSTGTYEQYF. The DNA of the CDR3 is TGCGCCAGCAGCTCCCGATCGACGGGGACCTACGAGCAGTACTTC.

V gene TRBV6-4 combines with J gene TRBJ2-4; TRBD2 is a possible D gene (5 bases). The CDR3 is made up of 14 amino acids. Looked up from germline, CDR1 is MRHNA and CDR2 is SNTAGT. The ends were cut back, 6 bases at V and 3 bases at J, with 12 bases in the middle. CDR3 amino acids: CASRLVRGKNIQYF. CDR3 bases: TGTGCCAGCAGACTAGTCAGAGGCAAAAACATTCAGTACTTC.

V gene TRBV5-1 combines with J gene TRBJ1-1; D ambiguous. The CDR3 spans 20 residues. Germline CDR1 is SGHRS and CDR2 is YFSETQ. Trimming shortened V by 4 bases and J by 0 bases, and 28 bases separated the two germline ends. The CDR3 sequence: CASSHYRSTPCPHVNTEAFF. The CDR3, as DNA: TGCGCCAGCAGCCATTACCGAAGCACCCCCTGTCCCCACGTGAACACTGAAGCTTTCTTT.

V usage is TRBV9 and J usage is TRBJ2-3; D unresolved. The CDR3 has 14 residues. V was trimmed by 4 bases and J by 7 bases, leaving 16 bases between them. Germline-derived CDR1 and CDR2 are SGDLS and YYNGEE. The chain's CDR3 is CASSPTTSSNTQYF. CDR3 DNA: TGTGCCAGCAGCCCAACCACTTCGAGCAATACGCAGTATTTT.

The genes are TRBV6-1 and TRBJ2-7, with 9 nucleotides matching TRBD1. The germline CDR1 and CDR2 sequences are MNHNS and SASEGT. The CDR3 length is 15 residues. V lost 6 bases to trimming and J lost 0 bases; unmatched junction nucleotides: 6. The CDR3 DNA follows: TGTGCCAGCAGAGAGACAGGGGGAGGCTCCTACGAGCAGTACTTC. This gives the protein CASRETGGGSYEQYF.

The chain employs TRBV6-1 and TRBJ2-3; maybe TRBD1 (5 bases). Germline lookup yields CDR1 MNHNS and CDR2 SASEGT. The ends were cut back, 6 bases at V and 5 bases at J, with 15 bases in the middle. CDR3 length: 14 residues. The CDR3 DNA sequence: TGTGCCAGCAGCCGTACTTCAGGGCAAGATACGCAGTATTTT. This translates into CASSRTSGQDTQYF.

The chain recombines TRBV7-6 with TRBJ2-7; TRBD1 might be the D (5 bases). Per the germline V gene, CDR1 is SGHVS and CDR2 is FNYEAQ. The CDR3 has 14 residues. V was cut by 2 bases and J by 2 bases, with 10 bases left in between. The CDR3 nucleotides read TGTGCCAGCAGCTTAAGGGGCAGGCCCTACGAGCAGTACTTC. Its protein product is CASSLRGRPYEQYF. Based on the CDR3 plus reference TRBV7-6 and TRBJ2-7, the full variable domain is GAGVSQSPRYKVTKRGQDVALRCDPISGHVSLYWYRQALGQGPEFLTYFNYEAQQDKSGLPNDRFSAERPEGSISTLTIQRTEQRDSAMYRCASSLRGRPYEQYFGPGTRLTVT.

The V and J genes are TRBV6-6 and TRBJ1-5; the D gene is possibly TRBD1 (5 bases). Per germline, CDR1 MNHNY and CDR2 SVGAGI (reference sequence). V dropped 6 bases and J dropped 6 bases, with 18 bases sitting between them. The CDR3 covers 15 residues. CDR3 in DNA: TGTGCCAGCAGACTTGATACAGGAGCCGGTCAGCCCCAGCATTTT. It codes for CASRLDTGAGQPQHF.

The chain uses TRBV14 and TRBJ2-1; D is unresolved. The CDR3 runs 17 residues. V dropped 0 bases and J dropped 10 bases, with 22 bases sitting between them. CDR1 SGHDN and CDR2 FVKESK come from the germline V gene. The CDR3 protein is CASSQDHYPSVVEEQFF. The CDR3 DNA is TGTGCCAGCAGCCAAGATCACTATCCGTCGGTGGTTGAGGAGCAGTTCTTC.

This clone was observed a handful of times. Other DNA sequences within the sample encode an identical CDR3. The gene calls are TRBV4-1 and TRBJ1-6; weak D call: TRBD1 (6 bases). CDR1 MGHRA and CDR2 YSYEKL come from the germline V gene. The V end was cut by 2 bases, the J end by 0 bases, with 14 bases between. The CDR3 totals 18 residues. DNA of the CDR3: TGCGCCAGCAGCCAACCCTCGGGACAAATCTCCTATAATTCACCCCTCCACTTT. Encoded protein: CASSQPSGQISYNSPLHF.

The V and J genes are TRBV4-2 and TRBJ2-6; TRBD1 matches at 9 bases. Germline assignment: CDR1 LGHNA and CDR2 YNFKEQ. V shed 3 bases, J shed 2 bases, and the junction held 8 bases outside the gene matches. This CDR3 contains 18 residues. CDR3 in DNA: TGTGCCAGCAGCCATCGACAGGGGGTCATCGCTGGGGCCAACGTCCTGACTTTC. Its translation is CASSHRQGVIAGANVLTF.

The CDR3 DNA sequence: TGTGCCAGCAGCCAGGTGTTCTTAGCTAACTATGGCTACACCTTC. Its translation is CASSQVFLANYGYTF. This chain links TRBV7-2 with TRBJ1-2; D is unresolved. V lost 5 bases and J 0 bases, leaving 13 bases between the germline ends. CDR3 length equals 15 residues. Germline loops: CDR1 SGHTA, CDR2 FQGNSA.

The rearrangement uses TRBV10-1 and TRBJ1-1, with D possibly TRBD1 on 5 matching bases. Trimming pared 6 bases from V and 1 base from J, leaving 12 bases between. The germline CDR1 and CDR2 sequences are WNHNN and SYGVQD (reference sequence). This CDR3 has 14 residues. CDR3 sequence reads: CASSEGHRNTEAFF. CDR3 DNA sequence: TGCGCCAGCAGCGAAGGACACAGGAACACTGAAGCTTTCTTT.

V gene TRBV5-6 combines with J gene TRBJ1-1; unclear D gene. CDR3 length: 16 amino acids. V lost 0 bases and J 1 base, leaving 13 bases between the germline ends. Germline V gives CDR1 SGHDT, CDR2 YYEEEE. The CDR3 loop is CASSLAFIGRNTEAFF. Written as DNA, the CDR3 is TGTGCCAGCAGCTTGGCGTTTATAGGAAGGAACACTGAAGCTTTCTTT.